These T cell receptor beta chains were read from a single sample in a study of human versus mouse CDR3 diversity and MHC coevolution. Some clones are missing from TCRdb's copy, which holds only in-frame ones; the method was immunoSEQ multiplex PCR. Of 50,000 to 70,000 clones detected, about 93% appear once; the ten largest clones hold approximately 17%. Sequencing was done on a sample of naive CD4+ T cells from blood. The receptors originated from a person aged 55 to 75 in good health. The CDR3 runs from the conserved cysteine through the conserved F or W. Fields, in order: J gene, clone size, V gene, D gene, CDR3 DNA, CDR3 protein. D genes are given only for firm matches. Clone size, where shown, is once, few, many, or a class for clones that have expanded.

j_gene: TRBJ1-2; abundance: NA; v_gene: TRBV6-5; d_gene: NA; CDR3nt: TGTGCCAGCACCACAACGGGGGGCGCTTCAGGAGGCTACACCTTC; CDR3aa: CASTTTGGASGGYTF
j_gene: TRBJ2-3; abundance: NA; v_gene: TRBV19; d_gene: NA; CDR3nt: TGTGCCAGTAGTCTAGCCGGGAGAGACACAGATACGCAGTATTTT; CDR3aa: CASSLAGRDTDTQYF
j_gene: TRBJ2-3; abundance: NA; v_gene: TRBV7-2; d_gene: TRBD2; CDR3nt: TGTGCCAGCAGCCCCGGCGCGGGAGAGGCAGATACGCAGTATTTT; CDR3aa: CASSPGAGEADTQYF
j_gene: TRBJ2-3; abundance: few; v_gene: TRBV10-1; d_gene: NA; CDR3nt: TGCGCCAGCAGTGAGTCTAGAACTAGCACAGATACGCAGTATTTT; CDR3aa: CASSESRTSTDTQYF
j_gene: TRBJ2-1; abundance: NA; v_gene: TRBV7-2; d_gene: TRBD2; CDR3nt: TGTGCCAGCAGCTCGTGGGCTAGCGGGAGAAATGAGCAGTTCTTC; CDR3aa: CASSSWASGRNEQFF
j_gene: TRBJ2-5; abundance: NA; v_gene: TRBV18; d_gene: NA; CDR3nt: TGTGCCAGCTCACTCCCCTTAGAGCAGCGTGAGTACCAAGAGACCCAGTACTTC; CDR3aa: CASSLPLEQREYQETQYF
j_gene: TRBJ2-2; abundance: NA; v_gene: TRBV6-4; d_gene: NA; CDR3nt: TGTGCCAGCAGTGTCGGGAGATTCGCCGGGGAGCTGTTTTTT; CDR3aa: CASSVGRFAGELFF
j_gene: TRBJ2-1; abundance: NA; v_gene: TRBV19; d_gene: NA; CDR3nt: TGTGCCAGTAGCCAAGGGGTACGGCGGAATGAGCAGTTCTTC; CDR3aa: CASSQGVRRNEQFF
j_gene: TRBJ2-7; abundance: NA; v_gene: TRBV21-1; d_gene: NA; CDR3nt: TGTGCCAGCAGCAAAGTATCCGGGCTAGCGGCGAGGCTTTCCCCCTACGAGCAGTACTTC; CDR3aa: CASSKVSGLAARLSPYEQYF
j_gene: TRBJ2-1; abundance: NA; v_gene: TRBV10-3; d_gene: TRBD2; CDR3nt: TGTGCCATTAGCGGGAGTGGCGGTGAGCAGTTCTTC; CDR3aa: CAISGSGGEQFF
j_gene: TRBJ1-5; abundance: few; v_gene: TRBV11-3; d_gene: NA; CDR3nt: TGTGCCAGCAGCATAGGGAGTTATAGCAATCAGCCCCAGCATTTT; CDR3aa: CASSIGSYSNQPQHF
j_gene: TRBJ2-2; abundance: NA; v_gene: TRBV9; d_gene: TRBD2; CDR3nt: TGTGCCAGCAGCGTAGCACTAGCGGGAGTATCCGGGGAGCTGTTTTTT; CDR3aa: CASSVALAGVSGELFF
j_gene: TRBJ1-2; abundance: NA; v_gene: TRBV6-4; d_gene: TRBD1; CDR3nt: TGTGCCAGCAGTCCTACAGGGGGCAATGGCTACACCTTC; CDR3aa: CASSPTGGNGYTF